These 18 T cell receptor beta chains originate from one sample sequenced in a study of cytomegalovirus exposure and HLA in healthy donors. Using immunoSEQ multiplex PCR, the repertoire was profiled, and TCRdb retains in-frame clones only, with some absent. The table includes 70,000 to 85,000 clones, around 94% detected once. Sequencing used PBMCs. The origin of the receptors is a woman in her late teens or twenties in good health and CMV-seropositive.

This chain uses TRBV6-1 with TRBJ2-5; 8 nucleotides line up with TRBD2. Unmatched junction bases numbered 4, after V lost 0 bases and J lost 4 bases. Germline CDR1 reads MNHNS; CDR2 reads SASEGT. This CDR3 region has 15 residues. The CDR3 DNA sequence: TGTGCCAGCAGTGAAGCTCCCAGCGGGAGAGAGACCCAGTACTTC. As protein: CASSEAPSGRETQYF.

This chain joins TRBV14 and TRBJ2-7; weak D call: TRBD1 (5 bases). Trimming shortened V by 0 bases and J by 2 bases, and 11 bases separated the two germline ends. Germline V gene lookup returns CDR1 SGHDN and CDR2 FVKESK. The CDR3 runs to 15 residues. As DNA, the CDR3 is TGTGCCAGCAGCCAAGAACTACAGGCCACCTACGAGCAGTACTTC. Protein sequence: CASSQELQATYEQYF.

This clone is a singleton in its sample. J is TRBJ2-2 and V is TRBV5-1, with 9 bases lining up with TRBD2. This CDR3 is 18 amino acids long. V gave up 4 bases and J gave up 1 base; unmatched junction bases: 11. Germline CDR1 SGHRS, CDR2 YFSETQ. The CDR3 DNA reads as TGCGCCAGCAGCCCACTCCCTCCGCGGGAGGGGAACACCGGGGAGCTGTTTTTT. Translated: CASSPLPPREGNTGELFF.

In DNA, the CDR3 is TGTGCCAGCAGCTCAACAGGGGGACACAACTCCTACGAGCAGTACTTC. Its protein product is CASSSTGGHNSYEQYF. The chain is built from TRBV5-4 and TRBJ2-7, with 8 nucleotides matching TRBD1. Germline CDR1 and CDR2: SGHNT and YYREEE (reference sequence). With V trimmed by 3 bases and J by 0 bases, 8 bases remained unmatched. CDR3 length: 16 residues.

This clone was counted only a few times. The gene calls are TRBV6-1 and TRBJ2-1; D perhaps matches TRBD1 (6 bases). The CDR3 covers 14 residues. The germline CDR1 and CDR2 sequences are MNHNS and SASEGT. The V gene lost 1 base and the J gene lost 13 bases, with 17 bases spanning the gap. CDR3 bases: TGTGCCAGCAGTGAAGAAACTACAGGGACCCGTCAGTTCTTC. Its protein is CASSEETTGTRQFF.

The CDR3 DNA sequence: TGCGCCAGCAGCCTTTTTGGTCTTAGTGGGGACAGCAAGTCACTTAGCTCCTATAATTCACCCCTCCACTTT. This gives the protein CASSLFGLSGDSKSLSSYNSPLHF. This chain uses TRBV5-1 with TRBJ1-6; the match to TRBD1 covers 7 bases. The germline V gene encodes CDR1 SGHRS and CDR2 YFSETQ. The CDR3 covers 24 residues. Trimming cost V 4 bases and J 0 bases; bases outside gene matches: 28.

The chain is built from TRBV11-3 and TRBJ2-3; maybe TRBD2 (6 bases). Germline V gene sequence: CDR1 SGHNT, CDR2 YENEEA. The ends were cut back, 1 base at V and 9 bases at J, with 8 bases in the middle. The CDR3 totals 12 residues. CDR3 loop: CASSLGEETQYF. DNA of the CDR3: TGTGCCAGCAGCTTAGGGGAGGAAACGCAGTATTTT.

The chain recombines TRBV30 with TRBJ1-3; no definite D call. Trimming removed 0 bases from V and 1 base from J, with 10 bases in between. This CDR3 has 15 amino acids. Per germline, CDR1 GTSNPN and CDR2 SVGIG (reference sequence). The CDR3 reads CAWSVLGESGNTIYF. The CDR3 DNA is TGTGCCTGGAGTGTTCTCGGGGAATCTGGAAACACCATATATTTT.

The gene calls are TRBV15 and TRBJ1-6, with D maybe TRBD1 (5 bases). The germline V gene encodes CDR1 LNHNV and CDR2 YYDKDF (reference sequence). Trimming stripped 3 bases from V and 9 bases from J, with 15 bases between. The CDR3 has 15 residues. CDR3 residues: CATSSNRDSGSPLHF. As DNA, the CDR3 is TGTGCCACCAGCAGTAACCGGGACTCGGGTTCACCCCTCCACTTT.

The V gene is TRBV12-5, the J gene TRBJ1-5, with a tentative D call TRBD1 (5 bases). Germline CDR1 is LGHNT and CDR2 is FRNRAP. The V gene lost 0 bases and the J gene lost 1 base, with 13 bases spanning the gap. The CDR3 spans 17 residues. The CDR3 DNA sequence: TGTGCTAGTGGTTTGGTACCCGGGGGGGAAAGCAATCAGCCCCAGCATTTT. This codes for CASGLVPGGESNQPQHF.

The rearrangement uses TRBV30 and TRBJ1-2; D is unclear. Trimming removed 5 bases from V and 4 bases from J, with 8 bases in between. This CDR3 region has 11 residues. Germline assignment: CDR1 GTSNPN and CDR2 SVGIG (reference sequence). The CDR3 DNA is TGTGCCTGGGCCCGAGCCTATGGCTACACCTTC. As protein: CAWARAYGYTF.

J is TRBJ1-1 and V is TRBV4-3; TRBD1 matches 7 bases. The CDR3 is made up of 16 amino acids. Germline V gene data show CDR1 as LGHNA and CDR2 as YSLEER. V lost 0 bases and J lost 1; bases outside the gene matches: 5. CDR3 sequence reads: CASSQDPGTENTEAFF. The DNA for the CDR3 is TGCGCCAGCAGCCAAGACCCGGGGACAGAGAACACTGAAGCTTTCTTT.

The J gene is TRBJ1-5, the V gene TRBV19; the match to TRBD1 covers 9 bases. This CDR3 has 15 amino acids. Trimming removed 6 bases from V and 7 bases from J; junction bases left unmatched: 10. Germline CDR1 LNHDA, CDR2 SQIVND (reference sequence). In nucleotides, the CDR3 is TGTGCCAGTAGACACCGGGACAGGGACGGGCAGCCCCAGCATTTT. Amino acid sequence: CASRHRDRDGQPQHF.

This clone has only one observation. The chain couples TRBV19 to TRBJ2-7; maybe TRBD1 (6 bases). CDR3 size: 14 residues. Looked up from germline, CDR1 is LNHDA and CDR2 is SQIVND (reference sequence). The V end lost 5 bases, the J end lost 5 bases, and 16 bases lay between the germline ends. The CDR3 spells CASSSWDITNEQYF. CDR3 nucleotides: TGTGCCAGTAGTTCCTGGGACATTACGAACGAGCAGTACTTC.

CDR3 amino acids: CASRPGQGLSGYTF. CDR3 bases: TGCGCCAGCAGACCCGGACAGGGACTAAGTGGCTACACCTTC. This chain connects TRBV4-1 to TRBJ1-2; 8 bases align to TRBD1. Per germline, CDR1 MGHRA and CDR2 YSYEKL. J lost 7 bases, V lost 6 bases, and 10 bases had no gene match. This CDR3 comprises 14 residues.

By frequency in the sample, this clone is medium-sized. The CDR3 is CSVQGQANTGELFF. The CDR3 DNA is TGCAGCGTCCAAGGACAGGCGAACACCGGGGAGCTGTTTTTT. This chain joins TRBV29-1 and TRBJ2-2; the match to TRBD1 covers 7 bases. With V trimmed by 6 bases and J by 0 bases, 4 bases remained unmatched. The germline V gene encodes CDR1 SQVTM and CDR2 ANQGSEA. The CDR3 length is 14 residues.

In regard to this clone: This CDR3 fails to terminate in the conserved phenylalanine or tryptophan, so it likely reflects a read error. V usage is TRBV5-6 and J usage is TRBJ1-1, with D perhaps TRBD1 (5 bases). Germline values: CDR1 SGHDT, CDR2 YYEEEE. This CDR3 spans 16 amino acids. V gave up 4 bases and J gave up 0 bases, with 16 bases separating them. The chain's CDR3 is CASSVDSYYMNTEAFL. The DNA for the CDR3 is TGTGCCAGCAGCGTAGACAGCTACTACATGAACACTGAAGCTTTCCTT.

CDR3 coding DNA: TGTGCCTGGAGTCTCCTGAGCAATGGCTACACCTTC. Its protein is CAWSLLSNGYTF. The V and J genes are TRBV30 and TRBJ1-2; D not resolved. This CDR3 region has 12 residues. Trimming removed 2 bases from V and 6 bases from J, with 10 bases in between. Germline CDR1 GTSNPN, CDR2 SVGIG (reference sequence).